One TCR beta chain is described in this entry. Its target is unknown. The sample comes from a study of cytomegalovirus exposure and HLA in healthy donors. Findings and caveats of the study: A missense DCLRE1C variant was associated with V- and J-gene trimming of TCR beta chains in a later analysis, and an independent cohort replicated the association. An analysis that came later showed most CMV-associated TCR beta chains appearing HLA-restricted.

PCR was performed using 60 Vbeta and 13 Jbeta primers. TCRdb's copy holds only in-frame clones and misses some; the assay was immunoSEQ multiplex PCR. The sample contains 75,000 to 100,000 clones, 65% to 75% of which appear only once. The CDR3 is 16 amino acids. Germline V CDR1 and CDR2: LGHNT, FRNRAP. V lost 1 base and J lost 4, with 16 bases in between. Unrecorded immune exposure was likely among donors, who were nominally healthy when sampled. Sequenced sample: PBMCs. J is TRBJ1-2 and V is TRBV12-5; D is unclear. The receptor was derived from a female donor in good health and CMV-seropositive. Here the CDR3 reads CASGLGSGGVGYGYTF. The CDR3 DNA reads TGTGCTAGTGGTTTGGGTTCCGGCGGCGTCGGCTATGGCTACACCTTC.